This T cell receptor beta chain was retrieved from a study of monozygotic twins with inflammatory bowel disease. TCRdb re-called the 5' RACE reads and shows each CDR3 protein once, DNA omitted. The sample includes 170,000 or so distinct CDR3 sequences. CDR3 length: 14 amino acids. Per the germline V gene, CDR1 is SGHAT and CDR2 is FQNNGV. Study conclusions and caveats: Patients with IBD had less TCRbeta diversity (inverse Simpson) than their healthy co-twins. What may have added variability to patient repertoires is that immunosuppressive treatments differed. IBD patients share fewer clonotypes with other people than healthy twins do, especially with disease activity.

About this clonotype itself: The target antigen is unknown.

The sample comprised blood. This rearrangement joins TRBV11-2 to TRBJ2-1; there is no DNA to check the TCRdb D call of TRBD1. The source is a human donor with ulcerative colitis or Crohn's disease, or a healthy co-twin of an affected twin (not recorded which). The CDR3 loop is CASSLTGTPNEQFF.